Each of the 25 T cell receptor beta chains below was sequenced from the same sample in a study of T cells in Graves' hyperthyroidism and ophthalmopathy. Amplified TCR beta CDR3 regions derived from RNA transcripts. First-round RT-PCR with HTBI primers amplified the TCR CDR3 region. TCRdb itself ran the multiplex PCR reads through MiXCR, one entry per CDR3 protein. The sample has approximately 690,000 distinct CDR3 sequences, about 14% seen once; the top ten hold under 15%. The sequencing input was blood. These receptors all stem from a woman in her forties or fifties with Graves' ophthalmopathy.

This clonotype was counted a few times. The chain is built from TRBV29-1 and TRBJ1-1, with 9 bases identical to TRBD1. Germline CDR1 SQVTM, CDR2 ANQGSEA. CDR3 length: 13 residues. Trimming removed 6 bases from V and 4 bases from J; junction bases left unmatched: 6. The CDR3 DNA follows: TGCAGCGTCCAACAGGGGGCTGCCACTGAAGCTTTCTTT. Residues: CSVQQGAATEAFF.

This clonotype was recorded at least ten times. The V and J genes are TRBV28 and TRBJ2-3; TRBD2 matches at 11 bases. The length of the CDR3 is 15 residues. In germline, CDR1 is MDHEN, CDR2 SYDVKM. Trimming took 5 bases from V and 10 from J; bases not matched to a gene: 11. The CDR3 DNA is TGTGCCAGCAGTGAACTAGCGGGAGCCCCACTTCCGCAGTATTTT. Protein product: CASSELAGAPLPQYF.

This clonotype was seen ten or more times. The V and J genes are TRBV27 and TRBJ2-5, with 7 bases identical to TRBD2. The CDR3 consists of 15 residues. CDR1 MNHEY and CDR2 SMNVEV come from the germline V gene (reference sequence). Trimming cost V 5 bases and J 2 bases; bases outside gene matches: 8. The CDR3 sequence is CASSEGLVGQETQYF. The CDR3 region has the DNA TGTGCCAGCAGTGAAGGACTAGTGGGACAAGAGACCCAGTACTTC.

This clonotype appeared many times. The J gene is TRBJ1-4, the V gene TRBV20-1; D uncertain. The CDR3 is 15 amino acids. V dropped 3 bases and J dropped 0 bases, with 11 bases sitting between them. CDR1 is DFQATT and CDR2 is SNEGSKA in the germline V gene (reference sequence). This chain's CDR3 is CSASLSETTNEKLFF. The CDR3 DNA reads TGCAGTGCTAGTTTATCGGAGACAACTAATGAAAAACTGTTTTTT.

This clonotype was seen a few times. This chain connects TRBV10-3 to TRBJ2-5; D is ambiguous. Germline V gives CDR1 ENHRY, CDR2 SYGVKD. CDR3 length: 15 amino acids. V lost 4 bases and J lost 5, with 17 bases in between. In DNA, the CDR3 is TGTGCCATCAGTGTAGGTCGAGAGGTTCTGGAGACCCAGTACTTC. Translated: CAISVGREVLETQYF.

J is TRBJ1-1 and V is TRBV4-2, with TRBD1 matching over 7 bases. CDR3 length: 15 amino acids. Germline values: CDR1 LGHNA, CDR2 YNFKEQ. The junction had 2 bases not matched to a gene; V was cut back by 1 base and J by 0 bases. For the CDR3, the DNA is TGTGCCAGCAGCCAAGGACAGGGTGTGAACACTGAAGCTTTCTTT. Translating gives CASSQGQGVNTEAFF.

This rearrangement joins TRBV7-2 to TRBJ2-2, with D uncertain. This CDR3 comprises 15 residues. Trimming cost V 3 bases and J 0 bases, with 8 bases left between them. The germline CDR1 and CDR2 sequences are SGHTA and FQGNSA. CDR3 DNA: TGTGCCAGCAGCTTCCGACGGACGAACACCGGGGAGCTGTTTTTT. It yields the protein CASSFRRTNTGELFF.

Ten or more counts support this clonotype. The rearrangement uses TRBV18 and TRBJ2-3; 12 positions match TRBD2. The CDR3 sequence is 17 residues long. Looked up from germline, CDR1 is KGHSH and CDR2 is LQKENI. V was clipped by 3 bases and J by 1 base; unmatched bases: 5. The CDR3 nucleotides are TGTGCCAGCTCACCCCTAGCGGGAGGGCCTGGCACAGATACGCAGTATTTT. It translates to CASSPLAGGPGTDTQYF.

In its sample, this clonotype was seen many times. Here the CDR3 reads CSARDQRSSYEQYF. The CDR3 DNA is TGCAGTGCTAGAGATCAGCGGAGCTCCTACGAGCAGTACTTC. The chain recombines TRBV20-1 with TRBJ2-7; a possible D gene is TRBD2 (5 bases). The ends were cut back, 0 bases at V and 0 bases at J, with 9 bases in the middle. This CDR3 region has 14 residues. Germline lookup yields CDR1 DFQATT and CDR2 SNEGSKA (reference sequence).

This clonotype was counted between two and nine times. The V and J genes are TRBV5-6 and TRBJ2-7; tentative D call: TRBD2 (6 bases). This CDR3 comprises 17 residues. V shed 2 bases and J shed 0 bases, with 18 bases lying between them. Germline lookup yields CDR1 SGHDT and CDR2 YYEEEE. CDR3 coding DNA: TGTGCCAGCAGCTTTAATCCGGGGCGGGGTAGCTCCTACGAGCAGTACTTC. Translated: CASSFNPGRGSSYEQYF.

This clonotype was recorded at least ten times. DNA for the CDR3: TGCGCCAGCAGCTTGGGACAGGGGGTGAACTATGGCTACACCTTC. Its translation is CASSLGQGVNYGYTF. V and J are TRBV5-1 and TRBJ1-2; 9 nucleotides match TRBD1. The germline gives CDR1 SGHRS, CDR2 YFSETQ. Trimming removed 0 bases from V and 2 bases from J; junction bases left unmatched: 2. This CDR3 has 15 amino acids.

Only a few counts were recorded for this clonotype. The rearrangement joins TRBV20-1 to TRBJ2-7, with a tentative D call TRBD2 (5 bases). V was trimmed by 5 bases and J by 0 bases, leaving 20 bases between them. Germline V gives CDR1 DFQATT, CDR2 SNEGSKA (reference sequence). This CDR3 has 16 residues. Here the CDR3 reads CSARNLGGLSSYEQYF. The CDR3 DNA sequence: TGCAGTGCTCGAAATCTAGGAGGCTTAAGCTCCTACGAGCAGTACTTC.

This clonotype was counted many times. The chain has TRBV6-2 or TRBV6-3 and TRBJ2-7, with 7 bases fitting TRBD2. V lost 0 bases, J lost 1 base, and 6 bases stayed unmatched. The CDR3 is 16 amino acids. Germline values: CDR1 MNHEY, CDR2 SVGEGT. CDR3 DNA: TGTGCCAGCAGTTACTCACCCAGCGGGATATCCTACGAGCAGTACTTC. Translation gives CASSYSPSGISYEQYF.

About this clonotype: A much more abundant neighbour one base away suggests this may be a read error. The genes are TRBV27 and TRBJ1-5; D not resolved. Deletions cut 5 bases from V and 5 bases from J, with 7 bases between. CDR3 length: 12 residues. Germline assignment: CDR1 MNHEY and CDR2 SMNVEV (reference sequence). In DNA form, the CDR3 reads TGTGCCAGCAGTGACATGGATCAGCCCCAGCATTTT. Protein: CASSDMDQPQHF.

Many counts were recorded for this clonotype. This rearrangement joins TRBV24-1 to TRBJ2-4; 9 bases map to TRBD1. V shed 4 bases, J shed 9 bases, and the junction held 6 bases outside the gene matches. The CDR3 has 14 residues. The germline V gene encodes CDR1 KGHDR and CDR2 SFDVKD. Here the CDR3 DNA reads TGTGCCACCAGTGACGGACAGGGGTTCGGCATTCAGTACTTC. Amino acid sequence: CATSDGQGFGIQYF.

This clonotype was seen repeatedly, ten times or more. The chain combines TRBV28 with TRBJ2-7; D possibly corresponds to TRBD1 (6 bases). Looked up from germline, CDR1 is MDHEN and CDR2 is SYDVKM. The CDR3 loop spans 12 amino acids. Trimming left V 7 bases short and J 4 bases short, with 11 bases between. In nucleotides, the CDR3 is TGTGCCAGCACGGACAGTTATTACGAGCAGTACTTC. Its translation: CASTDSYYEQYF.

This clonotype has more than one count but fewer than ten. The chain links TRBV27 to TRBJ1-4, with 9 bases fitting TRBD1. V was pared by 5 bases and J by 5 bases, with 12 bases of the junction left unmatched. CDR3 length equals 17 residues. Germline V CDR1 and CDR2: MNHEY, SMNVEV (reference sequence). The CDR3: CASSPTGGIGVNEKLFF. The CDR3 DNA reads TGTGCCAGCAGTCCGACAGGGGGTATAGGGGTAAATGAAAAACTGTTTTTT.

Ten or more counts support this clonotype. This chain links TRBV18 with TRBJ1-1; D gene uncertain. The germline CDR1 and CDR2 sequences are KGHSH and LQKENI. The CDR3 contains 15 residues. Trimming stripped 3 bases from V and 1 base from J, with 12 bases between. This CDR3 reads CASSPSSRRNTEAFF. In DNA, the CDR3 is TGTGCCAGCTCACCGTCCTCCAGGCGGAACACTGAAGCTTTCTTT. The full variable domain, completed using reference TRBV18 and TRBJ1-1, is NAGVMQNPRHLVRRRGQEARLRCSPMKGHSHVYWYRQLPEEGLKFMVYLQKENIIDESGMPKERFSAEFPKEGPSILRIQQVVRGDSAAYFCASSPSSRRNTEAFFGQGTRLTVV.

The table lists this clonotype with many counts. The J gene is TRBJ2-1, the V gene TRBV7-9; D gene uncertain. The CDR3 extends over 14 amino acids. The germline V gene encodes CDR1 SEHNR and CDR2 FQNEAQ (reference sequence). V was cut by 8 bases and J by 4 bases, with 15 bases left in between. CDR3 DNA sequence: TGTGCCAGCGTCAGCTACGTTAATTACAATGAGCAGTTCTTC. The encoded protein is CASVSYVNYNEQFF.

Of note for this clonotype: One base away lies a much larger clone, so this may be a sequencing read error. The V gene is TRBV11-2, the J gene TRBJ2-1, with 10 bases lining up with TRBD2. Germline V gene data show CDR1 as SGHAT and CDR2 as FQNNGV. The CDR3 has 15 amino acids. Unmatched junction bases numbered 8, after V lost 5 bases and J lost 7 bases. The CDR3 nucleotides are TGTGCCAGCAGCCTGTCTAGCGGGAGTATGAATGAGCAGTTCTTC. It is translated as CASSLSSGSMNEQFF.

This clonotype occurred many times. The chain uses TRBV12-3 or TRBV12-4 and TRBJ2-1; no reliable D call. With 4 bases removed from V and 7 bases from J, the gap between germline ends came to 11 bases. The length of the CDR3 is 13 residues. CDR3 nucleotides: TGTGCCAGCAGTTCCGGGCCCCGAAATGAGCAGTTCTTC. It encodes CASSSGPRNEQFF.

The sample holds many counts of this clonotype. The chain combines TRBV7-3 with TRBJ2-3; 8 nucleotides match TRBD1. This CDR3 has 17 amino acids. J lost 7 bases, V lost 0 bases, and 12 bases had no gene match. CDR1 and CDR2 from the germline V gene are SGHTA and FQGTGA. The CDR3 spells CASSLTPTGGPSHTQYF. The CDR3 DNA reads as TGTGCCAGCAGCTTAACTCCTACAGGGGGGCCCTCACATACGCAGTATTTT.

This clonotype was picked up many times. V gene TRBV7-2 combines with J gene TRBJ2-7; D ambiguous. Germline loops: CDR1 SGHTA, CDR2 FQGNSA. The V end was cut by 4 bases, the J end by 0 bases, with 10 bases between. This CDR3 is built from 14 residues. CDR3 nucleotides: TGTGCCAGCAGCTCTTCAAGGGACTCCTACGAGCAGTACTTC. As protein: CASSSSRDSYEQYF.

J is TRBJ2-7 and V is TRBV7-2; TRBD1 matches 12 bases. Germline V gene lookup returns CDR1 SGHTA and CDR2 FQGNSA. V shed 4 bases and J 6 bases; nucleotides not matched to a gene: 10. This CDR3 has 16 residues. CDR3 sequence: CASSYQRDRGRAEQYF. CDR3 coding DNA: TGTGCCAGCAGCTACCAGAGGGACAGGGGGCGCGCCGAGCAGTACTTC. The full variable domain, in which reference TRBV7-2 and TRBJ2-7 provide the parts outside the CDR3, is GAGVSQSPSNKVTEKGKDVELRCDPISGHTALYWYRQSLGQGLEFLIYFQGNSAPDKSGLPSDRFSAERTGGSVSTLTIQRTQQEDSAVYLCASSYQRDRGRAEQYFGPGTRLTVT.

The CDR3 spells CASNGYYEQYF. The CDR3 nucleotides read TGTGCCAGTAACGGATACTACGAGCAGTACTTC. This sequence joins TRBV28 and TRBJ2-7; no clear D. V was pared by 9 bases and J by 3 bases, with 9 bases between. CDR1 is MDHEN, CDR2 SYDVKM, per germline. This CDR3 has 11 amino acids.